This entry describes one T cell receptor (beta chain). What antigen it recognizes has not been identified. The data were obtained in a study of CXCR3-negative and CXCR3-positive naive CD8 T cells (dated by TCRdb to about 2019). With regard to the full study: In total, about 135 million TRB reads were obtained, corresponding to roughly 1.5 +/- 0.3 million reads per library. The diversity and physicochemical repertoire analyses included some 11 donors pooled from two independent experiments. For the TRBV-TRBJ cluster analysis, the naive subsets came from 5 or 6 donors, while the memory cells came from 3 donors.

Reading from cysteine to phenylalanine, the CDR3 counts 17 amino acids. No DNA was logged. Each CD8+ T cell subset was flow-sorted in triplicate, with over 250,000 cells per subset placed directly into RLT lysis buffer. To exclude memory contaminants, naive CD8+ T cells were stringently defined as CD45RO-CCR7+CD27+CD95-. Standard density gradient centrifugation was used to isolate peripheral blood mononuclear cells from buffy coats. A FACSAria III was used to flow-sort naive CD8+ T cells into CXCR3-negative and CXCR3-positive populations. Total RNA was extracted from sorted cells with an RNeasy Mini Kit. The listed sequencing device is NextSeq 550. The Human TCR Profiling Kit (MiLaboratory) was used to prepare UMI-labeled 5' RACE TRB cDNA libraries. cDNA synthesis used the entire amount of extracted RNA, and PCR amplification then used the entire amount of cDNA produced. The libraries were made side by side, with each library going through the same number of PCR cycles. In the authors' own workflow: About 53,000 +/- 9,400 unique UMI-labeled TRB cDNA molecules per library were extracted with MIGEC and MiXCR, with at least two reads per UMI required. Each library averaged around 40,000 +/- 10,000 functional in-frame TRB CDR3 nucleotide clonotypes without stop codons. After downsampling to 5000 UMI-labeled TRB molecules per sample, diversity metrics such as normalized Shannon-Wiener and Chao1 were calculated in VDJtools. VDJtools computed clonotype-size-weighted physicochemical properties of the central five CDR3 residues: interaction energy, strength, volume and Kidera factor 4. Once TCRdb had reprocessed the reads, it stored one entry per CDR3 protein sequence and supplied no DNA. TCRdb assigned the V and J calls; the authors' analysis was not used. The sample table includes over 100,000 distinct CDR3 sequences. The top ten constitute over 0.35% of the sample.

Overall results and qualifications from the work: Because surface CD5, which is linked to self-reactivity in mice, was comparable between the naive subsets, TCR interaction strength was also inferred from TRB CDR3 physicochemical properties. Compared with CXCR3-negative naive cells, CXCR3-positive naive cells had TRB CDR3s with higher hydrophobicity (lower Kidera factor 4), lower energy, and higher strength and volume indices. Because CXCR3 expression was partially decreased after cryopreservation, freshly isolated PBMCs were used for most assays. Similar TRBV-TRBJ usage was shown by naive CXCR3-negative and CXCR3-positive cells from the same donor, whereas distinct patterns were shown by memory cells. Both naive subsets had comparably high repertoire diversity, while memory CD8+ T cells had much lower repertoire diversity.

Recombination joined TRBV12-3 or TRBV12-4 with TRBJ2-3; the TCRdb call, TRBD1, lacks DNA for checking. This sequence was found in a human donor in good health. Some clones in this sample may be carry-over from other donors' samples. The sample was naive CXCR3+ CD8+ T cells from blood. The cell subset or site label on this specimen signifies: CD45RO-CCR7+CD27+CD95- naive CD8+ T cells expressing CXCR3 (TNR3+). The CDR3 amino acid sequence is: CASRDGGQTGGTDTQYF.